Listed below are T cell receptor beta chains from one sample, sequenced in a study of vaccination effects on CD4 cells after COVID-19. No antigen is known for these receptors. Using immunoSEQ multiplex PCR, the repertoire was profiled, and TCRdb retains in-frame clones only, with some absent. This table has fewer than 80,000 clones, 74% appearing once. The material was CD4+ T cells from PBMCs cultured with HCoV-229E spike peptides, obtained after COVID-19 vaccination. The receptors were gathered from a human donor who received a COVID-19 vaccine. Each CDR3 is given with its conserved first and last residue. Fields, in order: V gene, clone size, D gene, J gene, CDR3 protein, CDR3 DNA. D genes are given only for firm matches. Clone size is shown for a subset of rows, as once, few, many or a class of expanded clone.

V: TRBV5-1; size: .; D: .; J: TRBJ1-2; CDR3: CASSLRDRGTYGYTF; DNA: TGCGCCAGCAGCCTCCGGGACCGCGGTACCTATGGCTACACCTTC
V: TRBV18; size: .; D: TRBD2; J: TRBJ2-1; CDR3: CASSSNLAEYNEQFF; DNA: TGTGCCAGCTCTTCTAATCTAGCGGAGTACAATGAGCAGTTCTTC
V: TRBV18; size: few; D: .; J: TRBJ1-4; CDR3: CASSPPPLGEKLFF; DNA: TGTGCCAGCTCACCACCGCCTTTAGGGGAAAAACTGTTTTTT
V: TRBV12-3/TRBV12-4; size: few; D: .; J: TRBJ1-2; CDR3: CASTNFGDGYTF; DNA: TGTGCCAGCACAAACTTCGGCGATGGCTACACCTTC
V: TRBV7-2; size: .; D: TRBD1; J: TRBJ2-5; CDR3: CASSRTGGAETQYF; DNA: TGTGCCAGCAGCAGGACAGGGGGCGCGGAGACCCAGTACTTC
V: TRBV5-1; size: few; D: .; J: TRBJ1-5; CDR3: CASSLGDGNQPQHF; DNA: TGCGCCAGCAGCTTAGGTGACGGGAATCAGCCCCAGCATTTT
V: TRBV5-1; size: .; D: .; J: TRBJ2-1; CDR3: CASSLGDNEQFF; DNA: TGCGCCAGCAGCCTAGGAGACAATGAGCAGTTCTTC
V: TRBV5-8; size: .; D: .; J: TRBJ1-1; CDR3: CASSLDRVAEAFF; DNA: TGTGCCAGCAGCTTGGACAGGGTGGCTGAAGCTTTCTTT
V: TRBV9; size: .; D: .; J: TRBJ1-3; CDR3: CASSPLFSGNTIYF; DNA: TGTGCCAGCAGCCCCTTATTCTCTGGAAACACCATATATTTT
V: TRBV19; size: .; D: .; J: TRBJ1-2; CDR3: CASSRDTYGYTF; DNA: TGTGCCAGTAGCAGGGATACCTATGGCTACACCTTC
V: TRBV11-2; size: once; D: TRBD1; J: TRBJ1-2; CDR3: CASSFDRVGYTF; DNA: TGTGCCAGCAGCTTTGACAGGGTTGGCTACACCTTC
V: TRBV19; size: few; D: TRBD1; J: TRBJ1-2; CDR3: CASRNRDRGGYTF; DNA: TGTGCCAGTCGCAACCGGGACAGGGGCGGCTACACCTTC
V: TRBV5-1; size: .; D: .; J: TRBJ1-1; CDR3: CASSTTDGGAEAFF; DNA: TGCGCCAGCAGCACCACCGACGGTGGCGCTGAAGCTTTCTTT
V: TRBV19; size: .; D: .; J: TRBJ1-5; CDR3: CASSAVLGGWDSNQPQHF; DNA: TGTGCCAGTAGTGCTGTCTTGGGGGGCTGGGATAGCAATCAGCCCCAGCATTTT
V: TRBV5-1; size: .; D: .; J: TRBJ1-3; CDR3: CASATGTPGNTIYF; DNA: TGCGCCAGTGCGACAGGAACTCCTGGAAACACCATATATTTT
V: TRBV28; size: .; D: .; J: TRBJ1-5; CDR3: CASSFSFSREFNQPQHF; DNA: TGTGCCAGCAGTTTTTCGTTTTCCCGGGAATTCAATCAGCCCCAGCATTTT
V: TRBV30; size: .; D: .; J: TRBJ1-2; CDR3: CAWSRAIYGYTF; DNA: TGTGCCTGGTCCCGGGCCATCTATGGCTACACCTTC
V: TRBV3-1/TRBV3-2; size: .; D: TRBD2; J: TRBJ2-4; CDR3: CASSLEGRGNIQYF; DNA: TGTGCCAGCAGTCTCGAAGGGAGGGGAAACATTCAGTACTTC
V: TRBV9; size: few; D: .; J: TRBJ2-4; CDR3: CASSVRGAKNIQYF; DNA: TGTGCCAGCAGCGTCCGGGGGGCCAAAAACATTCAGTACTTC
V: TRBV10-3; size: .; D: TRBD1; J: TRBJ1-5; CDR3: CAIRDPTGGEQPQHF; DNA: TGTGCCATCAGGGACCCGACAGGGGGGGAACAGCCCCAGCATTTT
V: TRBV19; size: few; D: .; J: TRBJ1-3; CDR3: CASSIRRDSGNTIYF; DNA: TGTGCCAGTAGTATAAGACGGGACTCTGGAAACACCATATATTTT
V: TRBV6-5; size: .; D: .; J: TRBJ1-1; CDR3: CASRISGHQNTEAFF; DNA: TGTGCCAGCAGAATATCGGGACACCAGAACACTGAAGCTTTCTTT
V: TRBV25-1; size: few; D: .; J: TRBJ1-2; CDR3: CASSEVTAAGTLYGYTF; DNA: TGTGCCAGCAGTGAAGTAACAGCGGCAGGGACCCTATATGGCTACACCTTC
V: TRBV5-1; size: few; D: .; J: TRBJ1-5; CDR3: CASSSSPGGQPQHF; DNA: TGCGCCAGCAGCTCTTCCCCAGGTGGCCAGCCCCAGCATTTT
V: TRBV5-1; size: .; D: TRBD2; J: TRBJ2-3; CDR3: CASSLVAGGTQYF; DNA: TGCGCCAGCAGCTTGGTGGCGGGGGGTACGCAGTATTTT
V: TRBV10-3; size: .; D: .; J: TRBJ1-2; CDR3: CAISDPPGDEGYTF; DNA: TGTGCCATCAGTGACCCCCCGGGGGATGAGGGCTACACCTTC
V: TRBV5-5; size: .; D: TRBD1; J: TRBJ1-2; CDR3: CASSISGTGGSRGYTF; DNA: TGTGCCAGCAGCATATCCGGGACAGGGGGTTCCCGTGGCTACACCTTC
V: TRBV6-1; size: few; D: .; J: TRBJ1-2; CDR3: CASSERWWGHQKEGYTF; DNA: TGTGCCAGCAGTGAAAGGTGGTGGGGACACCAAAAGGAGGGCTACACCTTC
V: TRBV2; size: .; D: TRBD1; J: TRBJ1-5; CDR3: CASSSGTGGQPQHF; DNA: TGTGCCAGCAGTTCCGGGACAGGGGGCCAGCCCCAGCATTTT
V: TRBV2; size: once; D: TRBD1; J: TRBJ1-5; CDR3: CASSEGRGGNQPQHF; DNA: TGTGCCAGCAGTGAAGGCAGGGGGGGCAATCAGCCCCAGCATTTT
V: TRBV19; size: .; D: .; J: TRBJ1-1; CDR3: CASTSGSMNTEAFF; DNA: TGTGCCAGTACATCAGGTTCTATGAACACTGAAGCTTTCTTT
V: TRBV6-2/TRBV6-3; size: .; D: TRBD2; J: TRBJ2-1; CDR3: CASSLTSVSYNEQFF; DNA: TGTGCCAGCAGCCTGACTAGCGTATCCTACAATGAGCAGTTCTTC
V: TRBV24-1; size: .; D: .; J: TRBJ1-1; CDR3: CATSPPYWGSPTEAFF; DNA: TGTGCCACCAGTCCCCCTTACTGGGGATCTCCCACTGAAGCTTTCTTT
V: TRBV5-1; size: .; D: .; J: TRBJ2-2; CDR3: CASSLVGNTGELFF; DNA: TGCGCCAGCAGCTTGGTTGGGAACACCGGGGAGCTGTTTTTT
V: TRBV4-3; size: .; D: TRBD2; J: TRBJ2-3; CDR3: CASSQAGGLGDTQYF; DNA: TGCGCCAGCAGCCAGGCGGGGGGGCTAGGAGATACGCAGTATTTT
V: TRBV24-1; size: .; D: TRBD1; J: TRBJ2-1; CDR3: CATSDPPGRDRRSYNEQFF; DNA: TGTGCCACCAGTGATCCCCCGGGCAGGGACAGGCGGTCCTACAATGAGCAGTTCTTC
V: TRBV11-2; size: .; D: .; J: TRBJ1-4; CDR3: CASSFSGTPNEKLFF; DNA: TGTGCCAGCAGCTTCTCTGGGACGCCGAATGAAAAACTGTTTTTT
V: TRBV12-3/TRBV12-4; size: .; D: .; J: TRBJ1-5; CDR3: CASCQEVQPQHF; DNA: TGTGCCAGCTGTCAGGAGGTTCAGCCCCAGCATTTT
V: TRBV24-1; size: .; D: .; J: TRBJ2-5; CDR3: CATSDFRRGSQETQYF; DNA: TGTGCCACCAGTGATTTCAGGCGGGGCAGCCAAGAGACCCAGTACTTC
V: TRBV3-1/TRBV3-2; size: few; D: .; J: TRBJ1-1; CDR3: CASTRTASWDTEAFF; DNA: TGTGCCAGCACCCGGACAGCCTCATGGGACACTGAAGCTTTCTTT
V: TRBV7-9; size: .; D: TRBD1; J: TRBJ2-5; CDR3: CASSRQGVQETQYF; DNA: TGTGCCAGCAGCCGACAGGGGGTCCAAGAGACCCAGTACTTC
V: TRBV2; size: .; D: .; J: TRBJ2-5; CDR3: CASSEVKETQYF; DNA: TGTGCCAGCAGTGAGGTGAAAGAGACCCAGTACTTC
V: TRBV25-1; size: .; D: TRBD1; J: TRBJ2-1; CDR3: CASSGQGELYNEQFF; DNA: TGTGCCAGCAGCGGACAGGGAGAGCTTTACAATGAGCAGTTCTTC
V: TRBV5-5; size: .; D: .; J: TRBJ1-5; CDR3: CASSLGIFNQPQHF; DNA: TGTGCCAGCAGCTTGGGAATTTTCAATCAGCCCCAGCATTTT
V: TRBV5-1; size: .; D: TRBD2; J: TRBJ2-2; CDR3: CASSLYGGANTGELFF; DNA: TGCGCCAGCAGCTTGTATGGGGGGGCGAACACCGGGGAGCTGTTTTTT
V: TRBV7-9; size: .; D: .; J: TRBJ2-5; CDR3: CASSSLHGETQYF; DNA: TGTGCCAGCAGCTCCCTACACGGAGAGACCCAGTACTTC
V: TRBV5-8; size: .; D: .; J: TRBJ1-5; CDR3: CASSLGRGRPQHF; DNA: TGTGCCAGCAGCTTGGGAAGGGGGAGGCCCCAGCATTTT
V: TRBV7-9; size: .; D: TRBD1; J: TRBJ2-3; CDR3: CASRPGQVTDTQYF; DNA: TGTGCCAGCAGACCGGGACAGGTTACAGATACGCAGTATTTT
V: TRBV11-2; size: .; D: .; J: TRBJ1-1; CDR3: CASSLLSPNTEAFF; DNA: TGTGCCAGCAGCTTACTTTCACCGAACACTGAAGCTTTCTTT
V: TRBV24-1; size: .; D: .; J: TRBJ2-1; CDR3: CATSDRATASSYNEQFF; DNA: TGTGCCACCAGTGACCGGGCGACAGCTTCTTCCTACAATGAGCAGTTCTTC
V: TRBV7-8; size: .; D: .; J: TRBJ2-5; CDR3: CASSPGLVETQYF; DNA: TGTGCCAGCAGCCCAGGACTCGTTGAGACCCAGTACTTC
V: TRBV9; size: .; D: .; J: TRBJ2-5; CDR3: CASSVGGGETQYF; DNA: TGTGCCAGCAGCGTAGGAGGGGGGGAGACCCAGTACTTC
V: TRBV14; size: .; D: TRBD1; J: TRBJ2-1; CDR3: CASSRDRPTYNEQFF; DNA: TGTGCCAGCAGCCGGGACAGACCAACCTACAATGAGCAGTTCTTC
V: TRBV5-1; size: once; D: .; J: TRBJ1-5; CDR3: CASSLDISNQPQHF; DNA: TGCGCCAGCAGCTTAGACATTAGCAATCAGCCCCAGCATTTT